These 32 T cell receptor beta chains share one sample of origin, sequenced in a study of blood T cell repertoires in COVID-19. TCRdb keeps only in-frame clones here, not all; method: immunoSEQ multiplex PCR. Of around 58,000 clones detected, roughly 85% appear once; the ten largest clones hold about 43%. The sequenced sample consisted of peripheral blood. Receptors were obtained from a woman aged 55-70 years with COVID-19, enrolled during active disease.

This chain links TRBV4-1 with TRBJ1-4; 9 positions agree with TRBD1. The CDR3 extends over 17 amino acids. J lost 1 base, V lost 4 bases, and 7 bases had no gene match. Germline V gene lookup returns CDR1 MGHRA and CDR2 YSYEKL. CDR3 residues: CASSPGQGTGTNEKLFF. The DNA of the CDR3 is TGCGCCAGCAGCCCGGGACAGGGTACTGGAACTAATGAAAAACTGTTTTTT.

The rearrangement uses TRBV7-2 and TRBJ2-3; the D gene is possibly TRBD1 (6 bases). With 5 bases removed from V and 2 bases from J, the gap between germline ends came to 14 bases. CDR3 size: 15 residues. Looked up from germline, CDR1 is SGHTA and CDR2 is FQGNSA. The CDR3 is CASSPGTPYTDTQYF. The CDR3 DNA reads as TGTGCCAGCAGCCCTGGGACACCTTACACAGATACGCAGTATTTT. Together with reference TRBV7-2 and TRBJ2-3, the CDR3 gives the full variable domain: GAGVSQSPSNKVTEKGKDVELRCDPISGHTALYWYRQSLGQGLEFLIYFQGNSAPDKSGLPSDRFSAERTGGSVSTLTIQRTQQEDSAVYLCASSPGTPYTDTQYFGPGTRLTVL.

The chain combines TRBV5-1 with TRBJ1-6; TRBD1 might be the D (5 bases). Between the trimmed V and J ends, which lost 0 bases and 0 bases, there was a span of 13 bases. Germline CDR1 reads SGHRS; CDR2 reads YFSETQ. The CDR3 runs to 18 residues. This CDR3 reads CASSLAGTSDSYNSPLHF. Here the CDR3 DNA reads TGCGCCAGCAGCTTGGCTGGGACTTCTGACTCCTATAATTCACCCCTCCACTTT.

The rearrangement links TRBV6-1 to TRBJ2-4, with D possibly matching TRBD1 (6 bases). From germline, CDR1 is MNHNS and CDR2 SASEGT. Trimming left V 1 base short and J 0 bases short, with 13 bases between. CDR3 size: 17 residues. The CDR3 DNA reads TGTGCCAGCAGTGAAGTTAGGGGGATAGAAGCCAAAAACATTCAGTACTTC. Translated: CASSEVRGIEAKNIQYF.

The rearrangement joins TRBV4-3 to TRBJ2-6; D is perhaps TRBD1 (5 bases). CDR1 and CDR2 (germline): LGHNA, YSLEER. Trimming pared 4 bases from V and 3 bases from J, leaving 13 bases between. The CDR3 runs 16 residues. The CDR3 region is CASSRGETFGANVLTF. CDR3 in DNA: TGCGCCAGCAGCCGGGGCGAGACCTTTGGGGCCAACGTCCTGACTTTC.

This chain uses TRBV3-1 (or the pseudogene TRBV3-2) with TRBJ2-5; perhaps TRBD2 as D (6 bases). The length of the CDR3 is 15 residues. Trimming removed 0 bases at V and 1 base at J, with 9 bases between. In germline, CDR1 is LGHDT, CDR2 YNNKEL (reference sequence). For the CDR3, the DNA is TGTGCCAGCAGCCAAGACCCAGCGGGCCAAGAGACCCAGTACTTC. This codes for CASSQDPAGQETQYF.

This clone was observed once. This chain connects TRBV10-1 to TRBJ2-7, with D possibly TRBD2 on 6 matching bases. Germline lookup yields CDR1 WNHNN and CDR2 SYGVQD (reference sequence). The CDR3 consists of 14 residues. The ends were cut back, 8 bases at V and 2 bases at J, with 16 bases in the middle. CDR3 loop: CASSAGFEAYEQYF. In DNA form, the CDR3 reads TGCGCCAGCTCGGCGGGATTCGAGGCCTACGAGCAGTACTTC.

This clone is a singleton in its sample. The V call is TRBV28, the J call TRBJ1-1; D is unclear. V lost 7 bases and J lost 7, with 10 bases in between. CDR3 length: 11 residues. CDR1 and CDR2 from the germline V gene are MDHEN and SYDVKM. The CDR3 sequence: CASNGYSEAFF. Written as DNA, the CDR3 is TGTGCCAGCAATGGGTACAGTGAAGCTTTCTTT.

This clone was counted a few times. This rearrangement joins TRBV19 to TRBJ2-5; the match to TRBD1 covers 7 bases. The J segment lost 5 bases and the V segment lost 6 bases, leaving 12 bases of the junction unmatched. CDR1 and CDR2 (germline): LNHDA, SQIVND (reference sequence). The CDR3 is 15 residues long. The CDR3 loop is CASSLQNRGGETQYF. The DNA for the CDR3 is TGTGCCAGTAGCCTCCAAAACAGGGGCGGGGAGACCCAGTACTTC.

This sequence joins TRBV6-6 and TRBJ2-6; 7 bases are shared with TRBD1. The CDR3 runs 17 residues. CDR1 and CDR2 (germline): MNHNY, SVGAGI (reference sequence). V lost 5 bases to trimming and J lost 0 bases; unmatched junction nucleotides: 7. The CDR3 DNA reads TGTGCCAGCAGTCAACCGGGACAGAGCTCTGGGGCCAACGTCCTGACTTTC. Translating it yields CASSQPGQSSGANVLTF.

The rearrangement joins TRBV4-2 to TRBJ2-1; no firm D call. Germline values: CDR1 LGHNA, CDR2 YNFKEQ. V dropped 4 bases and J dropped 6 bases, with 7 bases sitting between them. This CDR3 is 12 amino acids long. CDR3 coding DNA: TGTGCCAGCAGCCCTTCAGGCAATGAGCAGTTCTTC. As protein: CASSPSGNEQFF.

V gene TRBV7-2 combines with J gene TRBJ2-7, with 7 bases identical to TRBD2. The trim removed 0 bases at V and 0 bases at J, leaving 2 bases unmatched. The CDR3 length is 15 residues. CDR1 is SGHTA and CDR2 is FQGNSA in the germline V gene. CDR3 sequence reads: CASSLARGSSYEQYF. The DNA for the CDR3 is TGTGCCAGCAGCTTAGCTCGCGGGAGCTCCTACGAGCAGTACTTC.

The rearrangement links TRBV6-5 to TRBJ1-2, with D uncertain. The CDR3 extends over 14 amino acids. The germline V gene encodes CDR1 MNHEY and CDR2 SVGAGI. V gave up 8 bases and J gave up 2 bases, with 15 bases separating them. CDR3 bases: TGTGCCAGCGGTTCCTTTGGGAGCAACTATGGCTACACCTTC. Protein product: CASGSFGSNYGYTF.

The chain is built from TRBV4-1 and TRBJ2-4; D is possibly TRBD2 (6 bases). Germline assignment: CDR1 MGHRA and CDR2 YSYEKL. CDR3 length: 12 amino acids. With 3 bases removed from V and 7 bases from J, the gap between germline ends came to 7 bases. CDR3 bases: TGCGCCAGCAGCCAGGCGGGGAACATTCAGTACTTC. Its protein is CASSQAGNIQYF.

The chain has TRBV19 and TRBJ1-2; tentatively, D is TRBD1 (5 bases). Per germline, CDR1 LNHDA and CDR2 SQIVND (reference sequence). The CDR3 spans 14 residues. V shed 9 bases and J shed 4 bases, with 18 bases lying between them. The CDR3 nucleotides are TGTGCCAGCCGAGATCCGGGGCGGGGCTATGGCTACACCTTC. Translation gives CASRDPGRGYGYTF.

This clone was recorded a few times. V gene TRBV2 combines with J gene TRBJ1-4, with a tentative D call TRBD1 (5 bases). CDR1 and CDR2 from the germline V gene are SNHLY and FYNNEI. V lost 8 bases and J 8 bases, leaving 18 bases between the germline ends. The CDR3 loop spans 14 amino acids. This CDR3 is CASARKGEREKLFF. In DNA, the CDR3 is TGTGCCAGCGCGAGGAAAGGGGAACGGGAAAAACTGTTTTTT.

V usage is TRBV6-2 or TRBV6-3 and J usage is TRBJ2-1; 7 nucleotides line up with TRBD2. The CDR3 is made up of 13 amino acids. Trimming removed 4 bases from V and 9 bases from J; junction bases left unmatched: 6. CDR1 MNHEY and CDR2 SVGEGT come from the germline V gene. The CDR3 coding sequence is TGTGCCAGCAGTTGGGGGGAGGGCCGTGAGCAGTTCTTC. It encodes CASSWGEGREQFF.

V is TRBV10-3 and J is TRBJ2-7, with 8 bases aligning to TRBD1. The trim removed 4 bases at V and 1 base at J, leaving 6 bases unmatched. Germline V gives CDR1 ENHRY, CDR2 SYGVKD. The CDR3 is 15 residues long. The CDR3 DNA reads as TGTGCCATCAGTGCGACCGGGACAGGTTCCTACGAGCAGTACTTC. Translated: CAISATGTGSYEQYF.

J is TRBJ2-7 and V is TRBV7-9; D not resolved. V was clipped by 5 bases and J by 3 bases, with 11 bases between them. The germline V gene has CDR1 SEHNR and CDR2 FQNEAQ (reference sequence). The CDR3 length is 13 residues. The CDR3 reads CASSLVGVYEQYF. As DNA, the CDR3 is TGTGCCAGCAGCCTAGTAGGAGTCTACGAGCAGTACTTC.

This sequence joins TRBV7-8 and TRBJ1-5; 11 nucleotides agree with TRBD1. This CDR3 has 16 amino acids. Germline values: CDR1 SGHVS, CDR2 FQNEAQ. With 3 bases clipped from V and 6 bases from J, the junction kept 7 bases outside the gene matches. The DNA of the CDR3 is TGTGCCAGCAGCTTGGATGGGACAGGGGGAATTCAGCCCCAGCATTTT. It encodes CASSLDGTGGIQPQHF. The variable domain in full, with the rest retrieved from reference TRBV7-8 and TRBJ1-5, is GAGVSQSPRYKVAKRGQDVALRCDPISGHVSLFWYQQALGQGPEFLTYFQNEAQLDKSGLPSDRFFAERPEGSVSTLKIQRTQQEDSAVYLCASSLDGTGGIQPQHFGDGTRLSIL.

The genes are TRBV5-1 and TRBJ1-3; possibly TRBD1 for D (5 bases). Germline V lookup: CDR1 SGHRS, CDR2 YFSETQ. The CDR3 has 17 residues. Trimming pared 3 bases from V and 0 bases from J, leaving 16 bases between. The CDR3 loop is CASSWRAGPLSGNTIYF. Here the CDR3 DNA reads TGCGCCAGCAGCTGGCGCGCAGGGCCCCTCTCTGGAAACACCATATATTTT.

V usage is TRBV12-3 or TRBV12-4 and J usage is TRBJ2-3; D call uncertain. V was shortened by 3 bases and J by 6 bases, with 10 bases between the two germline ends. The CDR3 has 13 residues. DNA of the CDR3: TGTGCCAGCAGTTTCCCCCTTGGCGATACGCAGTATTTT. Translating gives CASSFPLGDTQYF.

V gene TRBV18 combines with J gene TRBJ2-2; no clear D gene. From germline, CDR1 is KGHSH and CDR2 LQKENI. There are 11 residues in the CDR3. Trimming removed 6 bases at V and 8 bases at J, with 7 bases between. The DNA of the CDR3 is TGTGCCAGCTCCCCGTTGGGGGAGCTGTTTTTT. Translating it yields CASSPLGELFF.

This sequence joins TRBV5-1 and TRBJ1-2; D is perhaps TRBD1 (5 bases). Germline V CDR1 and CDR2: SGHRS, YFSETQ. The CDR3 sequence is 13 residues long. Deletions cut 0 bases from V and 8 bases from J, with 11 bases between. CDR3 nucleotides: TGCGCCAGCAGCTTGGCGGGGGGTGAAGGCTACACCTTC. Translation gives CASSLAGGEGYTF. The complete variable domain, with remaining parts taken from reference TRBV5-1 and TRBJ1-2, reads KAGVTQTPRYLIKTRGQQVTLSCSPISGHRSVSWYQQTPGQGLQFLFEYFSETQRNKGNFPGRFSGRQFSNSRSEMNVSTLELGDSALYLCASSLAGGEGYTFGSGTRLTVV.

This clone was counted a single time. The chain carries TRBV18 and TRBJ2-5; 8 nucleotides line up with TRBD1. Germline V gene sequence: CDR1 KGHSH, CDR2 LQKENI. V shed 2 bases, J shed 5 bases, and the junction held 7 bases outside the gene matches. The CDR3 has 15 residues. The CDR3 DNA sequence: TGTGCCAGCTCACCAATAAGACAGGGGAGGGAGACCCAGTACTTC. Translation: CASSPIRQGRETQYF.

This clone has only one observation. The chain recombines TRBV11-3 with TRBJ1-1, with a tentative D call TRBD1 (5 bases). The V gene lost 5 bases and the J gene lost 7 bases, with 14 bases spanning the gap. Germline CDR1 SGHNT, CDR2 YENEEA. There are 13 residues in the CDR3. Here the CDR3 DNA reads TGTGCCAGCAGCCCTAGCGGGACCCTTGAAGCTTTCTTT. It specifies CASSPSGTLEAFF.

CDR3 sequence: CASSQEGTSGEVYNEQFF. The DNA of the CDR3 is TGTGCCAGCAGCCAAGAGGGGACTAGCGGGGAGGTCTACAATGAGCAGTTCTTC. V and J are TRBV3-1 (or the pseudogene TRBV3-2) and TRBJ2-1; TRBD2 agrees at 13 bases. The CDR3 length is 18 residues. The germline V gene has CDR1 LGHDT and CDR2 YNNKEL (reference sequence). J gave up 3 bases and V 0 bases, and 5 bases lay outside the gene matches.

This chain links TRBV25-1 with TRBJ1-1; unclear D gene. The CDR3 is 14 amino acids. Trimming cost V 3 bases and J 1 base, with 9 bases left between them. CDR1 is MGHDK and CDR2 is SYGVNS in the germline V gene. The CDR3 DNA follows: TGTGCCAGCAGTGATTACAGCACGAACACTGAAGCTTTCTTT. It is translated as CASSDYSTNTEAFF.

The gene calls are TRBV7-2 and TRBJ1-2; D possibly corresponds to TRBD1 (6 bases). V was trimmed by 4 bases and J by 13 bases, leaving 34 bases between them. Germline V gene sequence: CDR1 SGHTA, CDR2 FQGNSA. The CDR3 is 18 amino acids. Written as DNA, the CDR3 is TGTGCCAGCAGCTCCGGGGGGGACAAGCTTTATGGCAGAACGGCCGGCACCTTC. It encodes CASSSGGDKLYGRTAGTF.

The gene calls are TRBV6-5 and TRBJ1-6; a weak D match, TRBD1 (6 bases). V was cut by 7 bases and J by 1 base, with 11 bases left in between. Germline values: CDR1 MNHEY, CDR2 SVGAGI. This CDR3 contains 15 residues. This CDR3 is CASKGRGSYNSPLHF. The DNA of the CDR3 is TGTGCCAGCAAGGGCAGGGGTTCCTATAATTCACCCCTCCACTTT.

The V and J genes are TRBV10-3 and TRBJ1-1; TRBD1 agrees at 8 bases. Per the germline V gene, CDR1 is ENHRY and CDR2 is SYGVKD. The CDR3 runs 14 residues. With 3 bases clipped from V and 5 bases from J, the junction kept 5 bases outside the gene matches. The CDR3, as DNA: TGTGCCATCAGTGAACAGGGGGGAGAGACTGAAGCTTTCTTT. It specifies CAISEQGGETEAFF.

The rearrangement links TRBV6-5 to TRBJ2-3; TRBD2 might be the D (6 bases). The CDR3 is 16 amino acids. V was trimmed by 0 bases and J by 6 bases, leaving 16 bases between them. The germline CDR1 and CDR2 sequences are MNHEY and SVGAGI. The CDR3 region has the DNA TGTGCCAGCAGTTACTCGGGACTTTCTCGAAGCGATACGCAGTATTTT. This codes for CASSYSGLSRSDTQYF.